The clone carrying this TCR beta chain was observed a handful of times. Antigen: not known. The data originate from a study of T-cell reconstitution after alpha-beta-depleted transplantation in children. Using unique molecular identifiers, the investigators prepared the TCRbeta library. MiXCR, applied by TCRdb to the PCR reads, yields one record per CDR3 protein. The sample shows some 120,000 distinct CDR3 sequences, over 9% of them seen only once. Overall study results and limits: T-cell counts and diversity at one year post-transplant came mainly from newly produced T cells. There were some patients whose high TCRbeta diversity at day 60 came from surviving recipient T cells and thymic progenitors. By about two months after transplant, alpha-beta T cells reportedly arose from several hundred graft clones that had expanded.

The TCR sequence derives from a boy aged 2 to 9 with acute lymphoblastic leukemia, due to receive a stem cell transplant. The sample here was PBMCs, taken before TCRalphabeta/CD19-depleted stem cell transplant.

The CDR3 DNA is TGTGCCAGCAGTTACTCTCGGATGCACACCGGGGAGCTGTTTTTT. As protein: CASSYSRMHTGELFF. This sequence joins TRBV6-5 and TRBJ2-2; D remains ambiguous. CDR3 length: 15 amino acids. CDR1 MNHEY and CDR2 SVGAGI come from the germline V gene. The ends were cut back, 0 bases at V and 3 bases at J, with 8 bases in the middle.